These 29 T cell receptor beta chains originate from one sample sequenced in a study of CD8+ T cells in alopecia areata. RNA, once extracted, was reverse transcribed into cDNA for use as the sequencing template. Measured with immunoSEQ multiplex PCR; TCRdb has only the in-frame clones, and not every one. Here the sample spans 140,000 to 150,000 clones, 40% to 50% being singletons. The sequenced sample consisted of CD4+ T cells sorted from blood. These receptors came from a human donor with alopecia areata.

The chain carries TRBV4-3 and TRBJ2-3, with D perhaps given as TRBD1 or TRBD2 (5 bases each). Deletions cut 0 bases from V and 5 bases from J, with 12 bases between. The CDR3 totals 15 residues. The germline gives CDR1 LGHNA, CDR2 YSLEER. CDR3: CASSQDGKGRDTQYF. The CDR3, as DNA: TGCGCCAGCAGCCAAGATGGAAAGGGACGAGATACGCAGTATTTT.

The table lists this clone with a count of one. The genes are TRBV27 and TRBJ2-5; D is ambiguous. CDR3 length: 13 residues. CDR1 and CDR2 (germline): MNHEY, SMNVEV (reference sequence). The ends were cut back, 3 bases at V and 3 bases at J, with 8 bases in the middle. DNA for the CDR3: TGTGCCAGCAGTTTCCAGCGAGAAGAGACCCAGTACTTC. It is translated as CASSFQREETQYF.

The genes are TRBV5-1 and TRBJ1-2, with 7 nucleotides matching TRBD1. CDR1 and CDR2 from the germline V gene are SGHRS and YFSETQ. The CDR3 is 12 amino acids. Trimming at V came to 4 bases and at J to 8 bases, leaving 5 bases not matched to a gene. CDR3: CASSPGQSGYTF. CDR3 DNA sequence: TGCGCCAGCAGCCCGGGACAGAGCGGCTACACCTTC.

V usage is TRBV4-2 and J usage is TRBJ2-1; D is ambiguous. Germline lookup yields CDR1 LGHNA and CDR2 YNFKEQ. V was clipped by 4 bases and J by 11 bases, with 9 bases between them. CDR3 length equals 11 residues. The CDR3 region is CASSRTFQQFF. CDR3 sequence (DNA): TGTGCCAGCAGCCGGACCTTCCAGCAGTTCTTC.

The V call is TRBV5-6, the J call TRBJ2-7, with 10 positions matching TRBD1. The V and J ends lost 2 bases and 0 bases, in that order; junction bases with no gene match: 8. Germline CDR1 and CDR2: SGHDT and YYEEEE. This CDR3 has 17 residues. The CDR3 loop reads CASSLGTRTGGSYEQYF. CDR3 coding DNA: TGTGCCAGCAGCTTAGGCACACGGACAGGGGGCTCCTACGAGCAGTACTTC.

The rearrangement uses TRBV7-9 and TRBJ1-2, with TRBD1 matching 7 bases. Germline values: CDR1 SEHNR, CDR2 FQNEAQ (reference sequence). After removal of 3 bases from V and 7 bases from J, the junction contained 8 bases not matched to a gene. The CDR3 loop spans 14 amino acids. Written as DNA, the CDR3 is TGTGCCAGCAGCTTCCAACAGGGGATGGGTGGCTACACCTTC. This encodes CASSFQQGMGGYTF.

V usage is TRBV29-1 and J usage is TRBJ2-2; the match to TRBD1 covers 9 bases. The CDR3 contains 13 residues. The trim removed 4 bases at V and 4 bases at J, leaving 1 base unmatched. The germline V gene has CDR1 SQVTM and CDR2 ANQGSEA. For the CDR3, the DNA is TGCAGCGTTGCGACAGGGGGCACCGGGGAGCTGTTTTTT. Translated, it gives CSVATGGTGELFF.

The DNA of the CDR3 is TGCGCCAGCGGGACAATTGGTGAGGATAACATTCAGTACTTC. Amino acid sequence: CASGTIGEDNIQYF. The V call is TRBV4-1, the J call TRBJ2-4, with TRBD1 as a possible D gene (6 bases). Between the trimmed V and J ends, which lost 8 bases and 7 bases, there was a span of 18 bases. This CDR3 has 14 residues. Germline loops: CDR1 MGHRA, CDR2 YSYEKL.

The rearrangement links TRBV5-1 to TRBJ1-4; D gene uncertain. V lost 0 bases to trimming and J lost 7 bases, with 10 bases between them. The CDR3 contains 14 residues. Per the germline V gene, CDR1 is SGHRS and CDR2 is YFSETQ. The CDR3 is CASSLGQDSEKLFF. The CDR3 region has the DNA TGCGCCAGCAGCTTGGGACAAGACTCTGAAAAACTGTTTTTT.

The rearrangement links TRBV5-1 to TRBJ2-2; TRBD1 matches 7 bases. Trimming removed 4 bases from V and 0 bases from J; junction bases left unmatched: 3. CDR3 length: 15 amino acids. Germline CDR1 SGHRS, CDR2 YFSETQ. In DNA form, the CDR3 reads TGCGCCAGCAGCGTAGGGGGCCCGAACACCGGGGAGCTGTTTTTT. The encoded protein is CASSVGGPNTGELFF.

The chain employs TRBV29-1 and TRBJ2-5; no clear D gene. From germline, CDR1 is SQVTM and CDR2 ANQGSEA. The V and J ends lost 6 bases and 2 bases respectively, with 4 bases between them. The CDR3 runs to 10 residues. CDR3 DNA sequence: TGCAGCGTATCACAAGAGACCCAGTACTTC. Protein: CSVSQETQYF.

CDR3: CSGGTGESGGYTF. Written as DNA, the CDR3 is TGCAGCGGGGGGACGGGAGAAAGCGGTGGCTACACCTTC. V gene TRBV29-1 combines with J gene TRBJ1-2; D possibly corresponds to TRBD1 (5 bases). Trimming stripped 7 bases from V and 7 bases from J, with 19 bases between. The CDR3 spans 13 residues. Germline CDR1 reads SQVTM; CDR2 reads ANQGSEA.

The chain has TRBV6-5 and TRBJ2-1, with D hard to call. Germline V gives CDR1 MNHEY, CDR2 SVGAGI. V was pared by 6 bases and J by 3 bases, with 9 bases between. The CDR3 contains 13 residues. CDR3 DNA: TGTGCCAGCAGCAAGGGCCTCTACAATGAGCAGTTCTTC. Residues: CASSKGLYNEQFF.

This rearrangement joins TRBV25-1 to TRBJ1-1; D is perhaps TRBD1 (5 bases). Germline V CDR1 and CDR2: MGHDK, SYGVNS. Trimming removed 4 bases from V and 6 bases from J, with 15 bases in between. The CDR3 contains 14 residues. The CDR3 loop is CASSVGGTVSEAFF. The CDR3 coding sequence is TGTGCCAGCAGTGTGGGAGGGACCGTTTCTGAAGCTTTCTTT.

The chain is built from TRBV28 and TRBJ1-2, with TRBD1 matching 7 bases. Germline CDR1 reads MDHEN; CDR2 reads SYDVKM. Trimming took 6 bases from V and 10 from J; bases not matched to a gene: 14. CDR3 size: 14 residues. The CDR3 reads CASSFPRDSNLYTF. CDR3 sequence (DNA): TGTGCCAGCAGCTTCCCCCGGGACAGTAATCTCTACACCTTC.

As concerns this clone: The sample holds other DNA sequences that translate to the same CDR3. This chain connects TRBV29-1 to TRBJ1-1, with D uncertain. The germline V gene has CDR1 SQVTM and CDR2 ANQGSEA. Trimming cost V 6 bases and J 1 base, with 9 bases left between them. There are 12 residues in the CDR3. The CDR3 loop reads CSVVRQNTEAFF. The CDR3 DNA sequence: TGCAGCGTCGTAAGACAGAACACTGAAGCTTTCTTT.

V is TRBV5-1 and J is TRBJ2-5, with 9 bases identical to TRBD1. V lost 0 bases and J lost 5; bases outside the gene matches: 5. In germline, CDR1 is SGHRS, CDR2 YFSETQ. This CDR3 is 15 amino acids long. In DNA, the CDR3 is TGCGCCAGCAGCTTGGGGGACAGGGTGAGCGAGACCCAGTACTTC. It is translated as CASSLGDRVSETQYF.

This clone was detected a few times. In DNA, the CDR3 is TGTGCCAGCAGCTTAGGAGCTAGCAATCAGCCCCAGCATTTT. Its translation: CASSLGASNQPQHF. The chain uses TRBV7-2 and TRBJ1-5; no reliable D call. V was shortened by 1 base and J by 0 bases, with 4 bases between the two germline ends. CDR3 length: 14 amino acids. CDR1 and CDR2 from the germline V gene are SGHTA and FQGNSA.

The rearrangement uses TRBV5-4 and TRBJ2-1; no firm D call. Germline CDR1 SGHNT, CDR2 YYREEE (reference sequence). V was trimmed by 4 bases and J by 2 bases, leaving 13 bases between them. The CDR3 runs 15 residues. The CDR3 DNA is TGTGCCAGCAGCCCCCCGAAGGCCACCTACAATGAGCAGTTCTTC. It encodes CASSPPKATYNEQFF.

The chain has TRBV5-6 and TRBJ2-2; the D is unclear. The V end lost 4 bases, the J end lost 3 bases, and 7 bases lay between the germline ends. Per the germline V gene, CDR1 is SGHDT and CDR2 is YYEEEE. The CDR3 has 13 amino acids. The CDR3 region is CASSPSYTGELFF. CDR3 nucleotides: TGTGCCAGCAGCCCCTCCTACACCGGGGAGCTGTTTTTT.

This clone was seen only once. This sequence joins TRBV13 and TRBJ2-2; a weak D match, TRBD2 (6 bases). Germline V lookup: CDR1 PRHDT, CDR2 FYEKMQ (reference sequence). The ends were cut back, 0 bases at V and 4 bases at J, with 12 bases in the middle. The CDR3 runs to 16 residues. DNA of the CDR3: TGTGCCAGCAGCTTAGGCCCCGGGACTGTCACCGGGGAGCTGTTTTTT. Translation gives CASSLGPGTVTGELFF.

V is TRBV25-1 and J is TRBJ2-2; unclear D gene. Germline-derived CDR1 and CDR2 are MGHDK and SYGVNS. This CDR3 has 14 residues. Trimming pared 6 bases from V and 6 bases from J, leaving 14 bases between. The CDR3 nucleotides read TGTGCCAGCAGCCCACTGACCAGACCCGGGGAGCTGTTTTTT. It is translated as CASSPLTRPGELFF.

The gene calls are TRBV27 and TRBJ1-4, with a possible D match to TRBD1 (5 bases). The CDR3 is made up of 15 amino acids. Germline V gene data show CDR1 as MNHEY and CDR2 as SMNVEV (reference sequence). V was cut by 6 bases and J by 8 bases, with 19 bases left in between. Written as DNA, the CDR3 is TGTGCCAGCAGCAACCCGGGGCAGGGATTCGAAAAACTGTTTTTT. This codes for CASSNPGQGFEKLFF.

V is TRBV20-1 and J is TRBJ2-7, with D unresolved. The CDR3 has 10 amino acids. V was pared by 6 bases and J by 3 bases, with 6 bases between. Germline V CDR1 and CDR2: DFQATT, SNEGSKA (reference sequence). For the CDR3, the DNA is TGCAGTGCCCCGTTCTACGAGCAGTACTTC. This gives the protein CSAPFYEQYF.

This clone was counted only a few times. In nucleotides, the CDR3 is TGCGCCAGCAGCTTGGGGACTAGCGGGTATTCCTACGAGCAGTACTTC. This translates into CASSLGTSGYSYEQYF. The J gene is TRBJ2-7, the V gene TRBV5-1; 11 bases align to TRBD2. Germline V gene lookup returns CDR1 SGHRS and CDR2 YFSETQ. V lost 0 bases and J lost 1; bases outside the gene matches: 3. CDR3 size: 16 residues.

This clone was detected only a few times. This sequence joins TRBV29-1 and TRBJ2-7; 10 bases are a match to TRBD1. Germline trimming cut 7 bases from V and 10 bases from J; bases unmatched to any gene: 13. Germline V gene data show CDR1 as SQVTM and CDR2 as ANQGSEA. The CDR3 runs 13 residues. The CDR3 nucleotides read TGCAGCGGCCGGGACAGGGGAAATGGGCTCCAGTACTTC. Its translation: CSGRDRGNGLQYF.

This chain uses TRBV5-6 with TRBJ2-7; D perhaps matches TRBD1 (6 bases). From germline, CDR1 is SGHDT and CDR2 YYEEEE. The CDR3 extends over 15 amino acids. The V gene lost 2 bases and the J gene lost 2 bases, with 14 bases spanning the gap. Here the CDR3 DNA reads TGTGCCAGCAGCTTTCCCCGACAGGATCCCTACGAGCAGTACTTC. This encodes CASSFPRQDPYEQYF.

The chain links TRBV5-1 to TRBJ2-1; D is perhaps TRBD2 (5 bases). V was pared by 0 bases and J by 8 bases, with 12 bases between. CDR3 size: 14 residues. Germline V gene data show CDR1 as SGHRS and CDR2 as YFSETQ. Here the CDR3 reads CASSLEVTIDEQFF. The DNA of the CDR3 is TGCGCCAGCAGCTTGGAGGTGACTATCGATGAGCAGTTCTTC.

The gene calls are TRBV7-9 and TRBJ2-1, with D perhaps TRBD2 (7 bases). The CDR3 is 14 residues long. Looked up from germline, CDR1 is SEHNR and CDR2 is FQNEAQ (reference sequence). V was trimmed by 10 bases and J by 5 bases, leaving 18 bases between them. The CDR3 spells CATVWGGLDNEQFF. The CDR3 DNA sequence: TGTGCCACGGTATGGGGGGGGCTTGACAATGAGCAGTTCTTC. The full variable domain, rest sourced from reference TRBV7-9 and TRBJ2-1, is DTGVSQNPRHKITKRGQNVTFRCDPISEHNRLYWYRQTLGQGPEFLTYFQNEAQLEKSRLLSDRFSAERPKGSFSTLEIQRTEQGDSAMYLCATVWGGLDNEQFFGPGTRLTVL.